This TCR beta chain was observed in a study of PD-1 blockade in classical Hodgkin lymphoma. Points from the study as a whole: Newly diagnosed patients had diversity similar to the baseline diversity of complete responders.

TCRdb keeps only in-frame clones here, not all; method: immunoSEQ multiplex PCR. The data hold tens of thousands of clones, with nearly 90% observed a single time. Documented time point: cycle 4 day 1 (C4D1), after about 6 weeks of nivolumab. Relapse after autologous stem cell transplantation occurred in every patient, and brentuximab vedotin exposure varied. The J segment lost 6 bases and the V segment lost 6 bases, leaving 14 bases of the junction unmatched. Germline loops: CDR1 GTSNPN, CDR2 SVGIG (reference sequence). CDR3 length: 15 residues. As regards this clone: Its antigen remains unidentified.

This specimen was peripheral blood mononuclear cells (PBMCs), taken before the fourth cycle of nivolumab. The chain uses TRBV30 and TRBJ2-3, with 8 bases aligning to TRBD1. This sequence originates from a human donor with classical Hodgkin lymphoma. The CDR3 bases are TGTGCCTGTAGTTCGGGACAGGTAATTCTGGATACGCAGTATTTT. Protein sequence: CACSSGQVILDTQYF.